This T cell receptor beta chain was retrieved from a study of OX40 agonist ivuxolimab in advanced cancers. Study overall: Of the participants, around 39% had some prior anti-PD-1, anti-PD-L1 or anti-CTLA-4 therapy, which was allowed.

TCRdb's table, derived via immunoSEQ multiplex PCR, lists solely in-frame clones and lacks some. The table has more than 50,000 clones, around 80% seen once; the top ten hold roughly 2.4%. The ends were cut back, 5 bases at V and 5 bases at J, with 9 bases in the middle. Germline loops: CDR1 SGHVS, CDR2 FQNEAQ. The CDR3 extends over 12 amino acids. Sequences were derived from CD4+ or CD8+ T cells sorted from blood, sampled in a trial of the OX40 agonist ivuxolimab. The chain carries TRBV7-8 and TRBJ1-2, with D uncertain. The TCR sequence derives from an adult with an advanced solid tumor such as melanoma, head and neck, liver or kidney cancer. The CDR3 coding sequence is TGTGCCAGCAGCCCCCTCCAATATGGCTACACCTTC. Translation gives CASSPLQYGYTF.